The present T cell receptor (beta chain) was sequenced within a study of sequential checkpoint blockade in melanoma. Treatment defined: randomized to nivolumab then ipilimumab (arm A) or the reverse (arm B). Patients had received no earlier DNA-damaging chemotherapy. From thawed PBMCs, live CD3+CD8+ cells negative for CD19 and CD56 were sorted. Assay used: immunoSEQ multiplex PCR; TCRdb lists only in-frame clones, some missing. The repertoire has some 18,000 clones, 55% to 75% of them found once; the top ten carry 21%. Germline CDR1 LNHDA, CDR2 SQIVND (reference sequence). The CDR3 totals 14 residues. V shed 4 bases, J shed 3 bases, and the junction held 5 bases outside the gene matches. This clone was found once.

Sequencing used CD8+ T cells sorted from blood (inferred from file names), obtained from a patient given nivolumab and ipilimumab in sequence. This chain connects TRBV19 to TRBJ1-1; 7 nucleotides match TRBD1. This clonotype was sampled from a human donor with melanoma. Here the CDR3 DNA reads TGTGCCAGTAGTACAGACAGGGTATACACTGAAGCTTTCTTT. It yields the protein CASSTDRVYTEAFF.